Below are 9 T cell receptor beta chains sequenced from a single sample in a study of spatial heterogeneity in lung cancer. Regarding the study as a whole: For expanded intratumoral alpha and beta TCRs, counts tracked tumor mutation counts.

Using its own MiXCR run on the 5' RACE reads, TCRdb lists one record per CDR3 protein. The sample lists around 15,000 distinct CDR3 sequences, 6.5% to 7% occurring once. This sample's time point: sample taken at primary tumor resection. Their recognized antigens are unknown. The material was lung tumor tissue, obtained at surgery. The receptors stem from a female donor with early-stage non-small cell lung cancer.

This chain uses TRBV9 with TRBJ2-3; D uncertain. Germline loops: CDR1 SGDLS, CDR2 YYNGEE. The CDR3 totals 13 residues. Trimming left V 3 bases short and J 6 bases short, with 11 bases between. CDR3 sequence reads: CASSAAVADTQYF. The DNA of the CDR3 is TGTGCCAGCAGCGCCGCGGTGGCGGATACGCAGTATTTT.

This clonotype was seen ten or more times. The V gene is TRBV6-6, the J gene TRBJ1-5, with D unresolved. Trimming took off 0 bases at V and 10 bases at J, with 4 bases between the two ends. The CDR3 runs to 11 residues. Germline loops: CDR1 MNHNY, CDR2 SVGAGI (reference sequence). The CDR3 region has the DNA TGTGCCAGCAGTTACTCCGGTCCCCAGCATTTT. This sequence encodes CASSYSGPQHF.

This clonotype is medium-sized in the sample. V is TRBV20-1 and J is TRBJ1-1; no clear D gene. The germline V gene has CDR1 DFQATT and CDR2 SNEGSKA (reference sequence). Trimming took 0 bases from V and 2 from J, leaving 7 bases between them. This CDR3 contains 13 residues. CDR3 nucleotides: TGCAGTGCTAGAGATGCAGCTAACACTGAAGCTTTCTTT. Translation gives CSARDAANTEAFF.

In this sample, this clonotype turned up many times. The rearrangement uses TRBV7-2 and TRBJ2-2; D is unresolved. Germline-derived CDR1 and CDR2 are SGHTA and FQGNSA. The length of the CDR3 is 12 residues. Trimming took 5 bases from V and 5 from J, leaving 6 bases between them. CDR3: CASSMSTGELFF. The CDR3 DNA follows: TGTGCCAGCAGCATGAGTACCGGGGAGCTGTTTTTT.

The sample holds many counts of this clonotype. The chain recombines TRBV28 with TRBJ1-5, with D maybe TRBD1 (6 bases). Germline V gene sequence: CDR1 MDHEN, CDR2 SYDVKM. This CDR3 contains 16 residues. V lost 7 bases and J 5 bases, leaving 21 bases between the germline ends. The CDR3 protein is CASNTMGGAVDQPQHF. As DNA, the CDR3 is TGTGCCAGCAACACAATGGGGGGGGCAGTTGATCAGCCCCAGCATTTT.

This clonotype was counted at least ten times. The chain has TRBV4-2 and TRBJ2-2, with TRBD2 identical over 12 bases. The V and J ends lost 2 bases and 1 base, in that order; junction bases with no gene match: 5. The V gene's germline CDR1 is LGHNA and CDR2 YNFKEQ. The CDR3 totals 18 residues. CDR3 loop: CASSQLAGGPQNTGELFF. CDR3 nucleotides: TGTGCCAGCAGCCAACTAGCGGGGGGGCCGCAGAACACCGGGGAGCTGTTTTTT.

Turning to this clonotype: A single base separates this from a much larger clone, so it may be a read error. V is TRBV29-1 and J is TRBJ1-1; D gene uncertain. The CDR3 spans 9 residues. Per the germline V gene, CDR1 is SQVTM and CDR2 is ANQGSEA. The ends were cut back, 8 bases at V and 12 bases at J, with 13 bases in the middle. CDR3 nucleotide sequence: TGCAGCTCGGACCGGGATACTTTCTTT. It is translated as CSSDRDTFF.

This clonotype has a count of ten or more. The CDR3 DNA follows: TGTGCCAGCAGCTTGGGGACAGGGAGTCTATGGGACGAGCAGTACTTC. Its translation is CASSLGTGSLWDEQYF. The genes are TRBV5-8 and TRBJ2-7; 8 bases align to TRBD1. The CDR3 is 16 residues long. The V gene's germline CDR1 is SGHTS and CDR2 YDEGEE. The V and J ends lost 0 bases and 5 bases, in that order; junction bases with no gene match: 10.

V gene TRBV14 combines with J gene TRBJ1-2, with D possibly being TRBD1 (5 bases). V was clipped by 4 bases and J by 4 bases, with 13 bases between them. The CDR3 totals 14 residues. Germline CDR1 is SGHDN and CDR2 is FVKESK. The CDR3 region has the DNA TGTGCCAGCAGCCCAACACGGGGCTTCTATGGCTACACCTTC. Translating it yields CASSPTRGFYGYTF.